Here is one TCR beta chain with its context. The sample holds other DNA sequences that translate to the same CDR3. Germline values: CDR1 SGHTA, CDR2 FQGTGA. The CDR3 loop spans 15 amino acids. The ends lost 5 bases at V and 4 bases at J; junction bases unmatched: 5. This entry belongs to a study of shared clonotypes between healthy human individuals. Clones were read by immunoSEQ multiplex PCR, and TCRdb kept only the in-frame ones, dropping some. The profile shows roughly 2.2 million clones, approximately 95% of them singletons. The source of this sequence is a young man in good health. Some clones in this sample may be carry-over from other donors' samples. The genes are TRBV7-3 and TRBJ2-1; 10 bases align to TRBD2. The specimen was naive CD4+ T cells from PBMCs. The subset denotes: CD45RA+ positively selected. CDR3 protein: CASSPGLAVYNEQFF. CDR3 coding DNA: TGTGCCAGCAGCCCAGGACTAGCGGTGTACAATGAGCAGTTCTTC.